These 26 T cell receptor beta chains were sequenced from one sample in a study of blood T cell repertoires in COVID-19. Assay used: immunoSEQ multiplex PCR; TCRdb lists only in-frame clones, some missing. The data hold a few hundred thousand clones, with roughly four fifths observed a single time. Material: PBMCs or T cells enriched from blood (not recorded which). The receptors shown here come from a man aged 35 to 55 who had been exposed to COVID-19.

The chain employs TRBV10-2 and TRBJ2-7; TRBD1 matches 9 bases. V shed 8 bases and J 4 bases; nucleotides not matched to a gene: 9. CDR1 WSHSY and CDR2 SAAADI come from the germline V gene. The CDR3 is 14 residues long. CDR3 sequence (DNA): TGCGCCAGCTCCCAGGGACAGGGTCCTTACGAGCAGTACTTC. Translating gives CASSQGQGPYEQYF.

CDR3 in DNA: TGTGCCACTGCTGCCGGGAGCGAAGATACGCAGTATTTT. The encoded protein is CATAAGSEDTQYF. V gene TRBV15 combines with J gene TRBJ2-3; weak D call: TRBD2 (6 bases). This CDR3 spans 13 amino acids. Germline values: CDR1 LNHNV, CDR2 YYDKDF (reference sequence). V lost 9 bases to trimming and J lost 5 bases, with 15 bases between them.

The genes are TRBV18 and TRBJ2-5; the match to TRBD2 covers 8 bases. V dropped 6 bases and J dropped 4; count of bases not matched to a gene: 10. The CDR3 length is 15 residues. Per the germline V gene, CDR1 is KGHSH and CDR2 is LQKENI. The CDR3 DNA follows: TGTGCCAGCTCGGCGGGAGGAGGAAATGGAGAGACCCAGTACTTC. Translated, it gives CASSAGGGNGETQYF.

V and J are TRBV4-2 and TRBJ1-1, with 11 bases fitting TRBD1. The CDR3 contains 12 residues. The J segment lost 12 bases and the V segment lost 7 bases, leaving 7 bases of the junction unmatched. Germline V gene sequence: CDR1 LGHNA, CDR2 YNFKEQ. CDR3 bases: TGTGCCAGCACACGGGACAGGGGGAGGTCTTTCTTT. Protein sequence: CASTRDRGRSFF.

The V call is TRBV19, the J call TRBJ1-4; perhaps TRBD1 as D (6 bases). The CDR3 length is 15 residues. V was pared by 6 bases and J by 0 bases, with 11 bases between. Germline V gives CDR1 LNHDA, CDR2 SQIVND (reference sequence). This CDR3 is CASRSGDTTNEKLFF. The CDR3 DNA follows: TGTGCCAGTAGGTCCGGGGACACAACTAATGAAAAACTGTTTTTT.

The chain is built from TRBV19 and TRBJ2-7, with 9 nucleotides matching TRBD1. The V segment lost 6 bases and the J segment 7 bases; nucleotides outside the gene matches: 10. Germline loops: CDR1 LNHDA, CDR2 SQIVND (reference sequence). The CDR3 covers 14 residues. The CDR3 coding sequence is TGTGCCAGTAGCCCTACAGGGGGCGCGGGGGAGCAGTACTTC. Translating it yields CASSPTGGAGEQYF.

The chain links TRBV7-2 to TRBJ2-5; TRBD1 matches 7 bases. Germline CDR1 reads SGHTA; CDR2 reads FQGNSA. The CDR3 covers 14 residues. The junction had 12 bases not matched to a gene; V was cut back by 5 bases and J by 9 bases. The CDR3 DNA reads TGTGCCAGCAGCCACCCCGGGACAGTTTGGTCCCAGTACTTC. Its protein product is CASSHPGTVWSQYF.

Here the CDR3 DNA reads TGTGCCAGTAGTATCGTCACCGACAGAGAAGCTTTCTTT. Translated, it gives CASSIVTDREAFF. The chain carries TRBV19 and TRBJ1-1; maybe TRBD1 (5 bases). The V end was cut by 3 bases, the J end by 8 bases, with 13 bases between. This CDR3 comprises 13 residues. Germline V gives CDR1 LNHDA, CDR2 SQIVND (reference sequence).

The chain couples TRBV11-3 to TRBJ2-2; 7 nucleotides align to TRBD2. The CDR3 has 18 amino acids. Germline CDR1 and CDR2: SGHNT and YENEEA. With 1 base clipped from V and 4 bases from J, the junction kept 12 bases outside the gene matches. The CDR3 nucleotides read TGTGCCAGCAGCTTAGGCGTGATGGGAGGGCCGGGCACCGGGGAGCTGTTTTTT. Translation: CASSLGVMGGPGTGELFF. The entire variable domain, with the rest obtained from reference TRBV11-3 and TRBJ2-2, is as follows: EAGVVQSPRYKIIEKKQPVAFWCNPISGHNTLYWYLQNLGQGPELLIRYENEEAVDDSQLPKDRFSAERLKGVDSTLKIQPAELGDSAVYLCASSLGVMGGPGTGELFFGEGSRLTVL.

The V gene is TRBV11-3, the J gene TRBJ1-3; 8 nucleotides line up with TRBD1. The trim removed 5 bases at V and 4 bases at J, leaving 10 bases unmatched. The germline gives CDR1 SGHNT, CDR2 YENEEA. This CDR3 has 16 amino acids. CDR3 amino acids: CASSIGDRDRGNTIYF. CDR3 coding DNA: TGTGCCAGCAGCATAGGGGACCGGGACAGGGGAAACACCATATATTTT.

The chain has TRBV7-9 and TRBJ2-3; 9 nucleotides align to TRBD1. Germline CDR1 reads SEHNR; CDR2 reads FQNEAQ (reference sequence). V lost 8 bases to trimming and J lost 10 bases; unmatched junction nucleotides: 10. This CDR3 contains 13 residues. CDR3 protein: CASQTGTGNSQYF. The CDR3 nucleotides read TGTGCCAGCCAGACCGGGACAGGGAATTCGCAGTATTTT.

The chain carries TRBV19 and TRBJ1-5; maybe TRBD1 (5 bases). Germline CDR1 is LNHDA and CDR2 is SQIVND (reference sequence). The CDR3 has 13 amino acids. Trimming removed 7 bases from V and 7 bases from J, with 14 bases in between. This CDR3 reads CASKRRGNQPQHF. CDR3 in DNA: TGTGCCAGTAAAAGAAGGGGTAACCAGCCCCAGCATTTT.

The V and J genes are TRBV12-3 or TRBV12-4 and TRBJ2-7, with 8 bases that match TRBD2. The CDR3 runs to 13 residues. The trim removed 6 bases at V and 4 bases at J, leaving 5 bases unmatched. CDR3 in DNA: TGTGCCAGCAGCTCAACTAGCGGATACGAGCAGTACTTC. Residues: CASSSTSGYEQYF.

The chain employs TRBV24-1 and TRBJ2-3, with D tentatively TRBD2 (5 bases). Between the trimmed V and J ends, which lost 3 bases and 2 bases, there was a span of 14 bases. The CDR3 has 16 amino acids. Germline V gene lookup returns CDR1 KGHDR and CDR2 SFDVKD. CDR3 protein: CATSDPIAKPTDTQYF. CDR3 nucleotides: TGTGCCACCAGTGATCCAATAGCGAAACCCACAGATACGCAGTATTTT.

The V and J genes are TRBV15 and TRBJ1-5; D unclear. Germline values: CDR1 LNHNV, CDR2 YYDKDF (reference sequence). The CDR3 totals 15 residues. Trimming took off 5 bases at V and 0 bases at J, with 11 bases between the two ends. The CDR3 DNA reads as TGTGCCACCAGCTGGGCACGTAATAGCAATCAGCCCCAGCATTTT. Translation gives CATSWARNSNQPQHF.

The CDR3 nucleotides read TGCGCCAGCAGGCGTGGGACTAGCGGGGACACAGATACGCAGTATTTT. It yields the protein CASRRGTSGDTDTQYF. This chain uses TRBV5-1 with TRBJ2-3, with 13 bases fitting TRBD2. Germline loops: CDR1 SGHRS, CDR2 YFSETQ. The CDR3 contains 16 residues. V lost 5 bases and J lost 2; bases outside the gene matches: 5.

The chain employs TRBV5-6 and TRBJ1-2, with no clear D. CDR3 length equals 13 residues. Deletions cut 0 bases from V and 9 bases from J, with 12 bases between. The V gene's germline CDR1 is SGHDT and CDR2 YYEEEE. The CDR3 sequence: CASSLDSASRYTF. CDR3 nucleotide sequence: TGTGCCAGCAGCTTGGATTCAGCGTCGCGCTACACCTTC.

This clone was recorded only once. The chain employs TRBV25-1 and TRBJ1-5; a weak D match, TRBD1 (6 bases). Germline-derived CDR1 and CDR2 are MGHDK and SYGVNS. Trimming shortened V by 8 bases and J by 10 bases, and 24 bases separated the two germline ends. CDR3 length equals 15 residues. The CDR3 DNA follows: TGTGCCAGCTCCCCCTGGGTGGACAGCCCGTATCCCCAGCATTTT. Residues: CASSPWVDSPYPQHF.

The chain links TRBV5-5 to TRBJ2-7, with 9 bases identical to TRBD1. Germline V CDR1 and CDR2: SGHKS, YYEKEE (reference sequence). Germline trimming cut 3 bases from V and 2 bases from J; bases unmatched to any gene: 6. This CDR3 is built from 15 residues. DNA of the CDR3: TGTGCCAGCAGCTCTCTGGACAGGGGAACCTACGAGCAGTACTTC. As protein: CASSSLDRGTYEQYF. The full variable domain, its missing parts supplied by reference TRBV5-5 and TRBJ2-7, is DAGVTQSPTHLIKTRGQQVTLRCSPISGHKSVSWYQQVLGQGPQFIFQYYEKEERGRGNFPDRFSARQFPNYSSELNVNALLLGDSALYLCASSSLDRGTYEQYFGPGTRLTVT.

This clone was observed a single time. V usage is TRBV3-1 (or the pseudogene TRBV3-2) and J usage is TRBJ1-1, with D perhaps TRBD1 (5 bases). CDR1 is LGHDT, CDR2 YNNKEL, per germline (reference sequence). This CDR3 has 12 amino acids. The germline V and J ends were trimmed by 3 bases and 10 bases, with 12 bases remaining between them. The CDR3 spells CASSHRALGAFF. The CDR3 region has the DNA TGTGCCAGCAGCCACAGGGCTCTGGGAGCTTTCTTT.

The rearrangement links TRBV5-1 to TRBJ2-7, with TRBD2 matching over 10 bases. The CDR3 has 16 residues. V shed 0 bases and J 3 bases; nucleotides not matched to a gene: 6. Germline V CDR1 and CDR2: SGHRS, YFSETQ. As DNA, the CDR3 is TGCGCCAGCAGCTTGGTAACCGGGACTAGCGTCTACGAGCAGTACTTC. It translates to CASSLVTGTSVYEQYF.

The chain recombines TRBV4-1 with TRBJ2-7; 8 bases line up with TRBD2. J gave up 3 bases and V 1 base, and 14 bases lay outside the gene matches. Germline V gives CDR1 MGHRA, CDR2 YSYEKL. The CDR3 runs to 18 residues. CDR3 sequence: CASSQVQGRGVGSYEQYF. Written as DNA, the CDR3 is TGCGCCAGCAGCCAAGTCCAAGGGCGGGGGGTCGGCAGCTACGAGCAGTACTTC.

The chain links TRBV6-5 to TRBJ1-1, with TRBD1 as a possible D gene (6 bases). V lost 6 bases, J lost 2 bases, and 10 bases lay in between. Germline CDR1 reads MNHEY; CDR2 reads SVGAGI. CDR3 length equals 13 residues. The CDR3 sequence is CASRGTLNTEAFF. DNA of the CDR3: TGTGCCAGCAGGGGGACACTTAACACTGAAGCTTTCTTT.

The sample holds a few counts of this clone. This CDR3 is CASSLGTGGAKAFF. In nucleotides, the CDR3 is TGTGCCAGCAGCTTGGGGACAGGGGGAGCGAAAGCTTTCTTT. The rearrangement joins TRBV5-4 to TRBJ1-1; 10 nucleotides agree with TRBD1. CDR3 length: 14 amino acids. V dropped 0 bases and J dropped 9; count of bases not matched to a gene: 5. Germline CDR1 reads SGHNT; CDR2 reads YYREEE (reference sequence). The full variable domain, its missing parts supplied by reference TRBV5-4 and TRBJ1-1, is ETGVTQSPTHLIKTRGQQVTLRCSSQSGHNTVSWYQQALGQGPQFIFQYYREEENGRGNFPPRFSGLQFPNYSSELNVNALELDDSALYLCASSLGTGGAKAFFGQGTRLTVV.

The chain carries TRBV18 and TRBJ1-3; the match to TRBD1 covers 8 bases. From germline, CDR1 is KGHSH and CDR2 LQKENI. V lost 3 bases and J lost 4; bases outside the gene matches: 5. CDR3 length: 15 amino acids. CDR3 amino acids: CASSPLTGVGNTIYF. The CDR3 region has the DNA TGTGCCAGCTCACCGCTGACAGGGGTAGGAAACACCATATATTTT.

The rearrangement joins TRBV6-5 to TRBJ2-2; no reliable D call. CDR1 and CDR2 from the germline V gene are MNHEY and SVGAGI. The CDR3 is 14 residues long. The V gene lost 5 bases and the J gene lost 2 bases, with 9 bases spanning the gap. The CDR3 protein is CASSPTVNTGELFF. CDR3 nucleotide sequence: TGTGCCAGCAGTCCTACAGTAAACACCGGGGAGCTGTTTTTT.